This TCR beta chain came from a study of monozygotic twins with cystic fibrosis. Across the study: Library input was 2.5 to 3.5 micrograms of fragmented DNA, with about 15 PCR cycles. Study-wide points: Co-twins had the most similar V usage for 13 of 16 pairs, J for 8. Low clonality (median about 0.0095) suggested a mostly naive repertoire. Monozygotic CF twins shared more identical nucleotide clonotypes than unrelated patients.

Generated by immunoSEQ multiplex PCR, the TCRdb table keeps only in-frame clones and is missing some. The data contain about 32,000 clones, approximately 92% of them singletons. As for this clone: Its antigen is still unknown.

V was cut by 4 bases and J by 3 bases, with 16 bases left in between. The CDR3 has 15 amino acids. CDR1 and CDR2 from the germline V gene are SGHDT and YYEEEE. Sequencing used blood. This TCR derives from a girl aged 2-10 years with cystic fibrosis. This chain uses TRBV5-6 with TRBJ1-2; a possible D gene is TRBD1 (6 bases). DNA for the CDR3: TGTGCCAGCAGCGTTCGTGGACAGAGCTACTATGGCTACACCTTC. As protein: CASSVRGQSYYGYTF.